The T cell receptor beta chain under discussion was sequenced for a study of cytomegalovirus exposure and HLA in healthy donors. From germline, CDR1 is MNHNS and CDR2 SASEGT. V was clipped by 6 bases and J by 4 bases, with 12 bases between them. The CDR3 is 13 residues long. The PCR made use of 60 Vbeta and 13 Jbeta primers. Assay: immunoSEQ multiplex PCR; the TCRdb copy retains only in-frame clones and omits some. The sample records roughly 150,000 clones, around 75% being singletons. This clone was picked up one time. No antigen is known for it. Study-wide results and limits: Analyses of presence and absence presupposed an approximately uniform sequencing depth across donors. Most TCR sequences were seen very rarely across donors, but some public TCRs occurred in many. About 87% or about 30% of the time was how often most TCR beta V segments were productive, according to an earlier analysis.

The receptor's source is a woman aged 30 to 39 in good health and CMV-seronegative. The sequenced material came from PBMCs. V usage is TRBV6-1 and J usage is TRBJ1-2; D unclear. In DNA, the CDR3 is TGTGCCAGCAGAAAAGAGGGATCCTATGGCTACACCTTC. This gives the protein CASRKEGSYGYTF.